Included here is one T cell receptor (beta chain) sequence, with context. Antigen specificity is unknown. Repertoires were generated with immunoSEQ multiplex PCR, while TCRdb's copy carries only in-frame clones and drops some. The sample comprises 110,000 or so clones, over 85% of which are singletons, and about 3% rests with the top ten. These data come from a study of T cell responses to AZD1222 COVID-19 vaccine. General study findings and limits: Dominant at 160-218 and 743-854, vaccine-associated CD4 TCRs also spanned spike.

Sample: peripheral blood, taken on day 0 of MenACWY control vaccination. This clonotype was sampled from an adult in good health.

The chain's CDR3 is CAWSTGSKGSPLHF. The CDR3 DNA reads as TGTGCCTGGAGTACAGGGAGTAAGGGTTCACCCCTCCACTTT. The chain has TRBV30 and TRBJ1-6; tentatively, D is TRBD1 (6 bases). The CDR3 consists of 14 residues. From germline, CDR1 is GTSNPN and CDR2 SVGIG (reference sequence). The V gene lost 2 bases and the J gene lost 9 bases, with 14 bases spanning the gap.